This T cell receptor (beta chain) was documented in a study of T cells in Graves' hyperthyroidism and ophthalmopathy. General study points: Ophthalmopathy, which appeared later, was predicted by the model a median around 6 months before onset.

At least ten counts were recorded for this clonotype. Its matching antigen is unknown. Amplification targeted TCR beta CDR3 regions from RNA transcripts. TCR CDR3 regions were first amplified by RT-PCR with HTBI primers. TCRdb itself ran the multiplex PCR reads through MiXCR, one entry per CDR3 protein. The sample includes some 740,000 distinct CDR3 sequences, around 13% of them seen just once. Graves' hyperthyroidism was deemed stable absent ophthalmopathy progression within 18 months. Newly diagnosed hyperthyroidism patients aged 18 to 65 years had disease lasting under 2 months. CDR1 and CDR2 (germline): SGHNT, YENEEA. The CDR3 runs 15 residues. Between the trimmed V and J ends, which lost 1 base and 10 bases, there was a span of 14 bases.

The source of this sequence is a woman in her late teens or twenties with Graves' hyperthyroidism. The sequencing sample was made of blood. The gene calls are TRBV11-3 and TRBJ1-6, with unresolved D. CDR3 in amino acids: CASSLGAGPGSPLHF. The CDR3 nucleotides read TGTGCCAGCAGCTTAGGGGCCGGTCCAGGATCACCCCTCCACTTT.